The clone carrying this T cell receptor beta chain was found a few times. Its antigen is unknown. These data are taken from a study of blood T cells in healthy people across ages. A J-beta primer mix and a sample-barcoded 5' primer were used in a second PCR of roughly 7 to 12 cycles. TCRdb re-called the 5' RACE reads with MiXCR, one entry per CDR3 protein. Seen here are some 920,000 distinct CDR3 sequences, roughly 51% observed once, and the top ten hold about a fifth. This CDR3 has 15 amino acids. J was trimmed by 6 bases and V by 4 bases; bases with no gene match: 6. Germline V gene sequence: CDR1 SGHTA, CDR2 FQGNSA. Notes on the study in general: A roughly linear fall in TCR beta diversity per million T cells was seen with increasing age.

This clonotype was sampled from a woman in her sixties or seventies in good health. The rearrangement joins TRBV7-2 to TRBJ2-5; TRBD2 matches 12 bases. Sequencing input: blood. The CDR3 protein is CASSSTSGSRQTQYF. CDR3 nucleotides: TGTGCCAGCAGCTCGACTAGCGGGAGTCGACAGACCCAGTACTTC. The variable domain in full, completed from reference TRBV7-2 and TRBJ2-5, reads GAGVSQSPSNKVTEKGKDVELRCDPISGHTALYWYRQSLGQGLEFLIYFQGNSAPDKSGLPSDRFSAERTGGSVSTLTIQRTQQEDSAVYLCASSSTSGSRQTQYFGPGTRLLVL.